This T cell receptor beta chain was profiled in a study of neurological immune-mediated disorders (dated by TCRdb to about 2019). For the wider study: Among the approximately 34 multiple sclerosis patients, relapsing-remitting MS accounted for about 31 and secondary progressive MS accounted for 3. Peripheral blood TCR-beta repertoires from HTLV-I-associated myelopathy (HAM/TSP) patients, multiple sclerosis patients and healthy controls were compared by UMI-based sequencing. The approximately 100 TCR-beta libraries included longitudinal samples, technical triplicates and paired sorted CD4+ and CD8+ T-cell subsets alongside PBMC samples. The cohort comprised 68 subjects: about 15 HAM/TSP patients, 34 multiple sclerosis patients and 20 or so healthy controls. General conclusions and limits of the study: Repertoires from 18 of 34 MS patients were grouped by phylogenetic analysis into a cluster of related CDR3 sequences, suggesting a possible repertoire-level signature. No identical CDR3 amino acid sequences were found to be shared among expanded clones across subjects, suggesting that TCR-beta repertoires were private in all groups. The highest TCR clonal expansion was observed in HAM/TSP patients, whereas the lowest was observed in MS patients, even when compared with healthy controls. No clinical or MRI features were associated with the MS cluster, and the authors said that larger cohorts are needed.

For unsorted PBMC libraries, 2 million PBMCs were used after storage in RNAlater at -80 degrees C until RNA extraction. The multiple sclerosis patients were enrolled in a US clinical protocol that evaluated disease progression with magnetic resonance imaging. Peripheral blood underwent Ficoll-Hypaque density gradient centrifugation to isolate PBMCs, which were then cryopreserved in liquid nitrogen. At least ten counts were recorded for this clonotype. No antigen is known for it. Per-nucleotide qualities are absent, and no much larger clonotype sits a single base away. cDNA synthesis used template-switch 5'RACE with a primer carrying a 10-nucleotide random unique molecular identifier tagging each TCR transcript. Every sequencing run covered 15-18 subjects and yielded more than 160 million TCR-beta sequences. The RNeasy kit was used for extraction of total RNA. TCR-beta VDJ regions were amplified with primers for the TCR constant region and the 5'RACE anchor, using the KAPA Real-time Library Amplification kit. Sample indexes and Illumina adaptors were added in a first PCR, and a second PCR then increased library yield. The roughly 650 bp TCR product was size-selected on a 2% E-gel SizeSelection system after Ampure bead purification. Before pooling, library quality was checked on a Bioanalyzer, concentration was measured with Qubit, and libraries were quantified with the Kapa Library Quantification kit. Paired-end 2 x 150 bp sequencing of the libraries was performed on an Illumina HiSeq 2500. To increase sequence diversity, 25-30% phiX was spiked into each library pool. On the authors' methods: Quality-filtered reads were processed with the UMI-based MiGEC pipeline, and over 75% of raw TCR sequences were removed by the MiGEC pipeline during error correction. IMGT germline references were used for alignment of VDJ genes, and clonotypes were defined by a unique CDR3 amino acid sequence together with V-J genes. Clonal expansion, Shannon diversity, and CDR3 relatedness (CalcPairwiseDistances, ClusterSamples) were evaluated with VDJtools, and phylogenetic trees were built with CLCbio workbench. A clone was classed as expanded if it had 8 or more unique UMIs, a cutoff based on coefficient-of-variation modelling across technical triplicates. The public reads were quality trimmed at Q25 with fastp and then assembled into clones with MiXCR by TCRdb, keeping productive beta chains. CDR3 protein sequences are deduplicated, and each keeps its most common genes and DNA. The V and J calls were determined by TCRdb, not by the authors. This sample lists just over 95,000 distinct CDR3 sequences; around 3.4% were detected once. Roughly 6.4% of the sample is taken by the ten largest.

Counted from cysteine to phenylalanine, this CDR3 has 19 amino acids. Left in the record is the CDR3 DNA by itself, 57 bases read in frame from the first base. Trimming takes 0 bases from V and 0 bases from J, and the germline ends sit 15 bases apart. CDR1 LGHDT and CDR2 YNNKEL were looked up in the germline V gene (reference sequence). Recombination connected TRBV3-1 to TRBJ2-6; no D gene can be assigned with confidence. This clonotype was sampled from a woman aged 18-29 years with multiple sclerosis. Sequencing input: PBMCs. The CDR3 loop reads CASSQDWVYLYSGANVLTF. In nucleotides, the sequence is TGTGCCAGCAGCCAAGATTGGGTTTACCTTTACTCTGGGGCCAACGTCCTGACTTTC.